This TCR beta chain emerged from a study of blood T cell repertoires in COVID-19. Profiled with immunoSEQ multiplex PCR; TCRdb holds only in-frame clones, not every one. The sample lists about 300,000 clones, about nine tenths occurring once. The sequencing input was PBMCs or T cells enriched from blood (not recorded which). The receptor was isolated from a woman aged 18-30 years who had recovered from COVID-19.

The DNA for the CDR3 is TGTGCCAGCAGCCCGGGGACAGGGGAGGATGGTGCTTTCTTT. Its translation is CASSPGTGEDGAFF. The gene calls are TRBV7-8 and TRBJ1-1; TRBD1 matches at 10 bases. CDR1 is SGHVS, CDR2 FQNEAQ, per germline. The CDR3 is made up of 14 amino acids. V shed 5 bases and J 11 bases; nucleotides not matched to a gene: 11.